One TCR beta chain is described in this entry. Its antigen remains unknown. Trimming left V 0 bases short and J 7 bases short, with 10 bases between. The CDR3 is 13 amino acids. CDR1 and CDR2 (germline): LNHNV, YYDKDF (reference sequence). This record belongs to a study of PD-1 blockade in classical Hodgkin lymphoma. Only in-frame clones appear in the TCRdb table, and some are missing; sequencing was by immunoSEQ multiplex PCR. This table has some 70,000 clones, over 90% appearing once. Documented time point: newly diagnosed, previously untreated cHL patient sample. Whole-study findings and limits: Reported baseline diversity: healthy donors highest, relapsed/refractory patients lowest.

The chain employs TRBV15 and TRBJ2-7, with unresolved D. The sample comprised peripheral blood mononuclear cells (PBMCs). This clonotype originated in a human donor with classical Hodgkin lymphoma. CDR3 region: CATSREVLREQYF. CDR3 in DNA: TGTGCCACCAGCAGAGAGGTTCTACGGGAGCAGTACTTC. The whole variable domain, filled in from reference TRBV15 and TRBJ2-7, reads DAMVIQNPRYQVTQFGKPVTLSCSQTLNHNVMYWYQQKSSQAPKLLFHYYDKDFNNEADTPDNFQSRRPNTSFCFLDIRSPGLGDTAMYLCATSREVLREQYFGPGTRLTVT.